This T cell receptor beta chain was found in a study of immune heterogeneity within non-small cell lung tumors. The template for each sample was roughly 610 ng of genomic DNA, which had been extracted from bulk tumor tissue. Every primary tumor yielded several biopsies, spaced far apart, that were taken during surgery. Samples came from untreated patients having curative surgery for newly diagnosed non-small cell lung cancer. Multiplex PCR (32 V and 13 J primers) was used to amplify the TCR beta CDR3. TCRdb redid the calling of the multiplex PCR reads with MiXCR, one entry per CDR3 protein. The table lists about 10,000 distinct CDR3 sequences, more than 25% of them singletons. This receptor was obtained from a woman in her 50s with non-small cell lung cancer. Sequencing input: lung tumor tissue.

The CDR3, as DNA: TGCAGTGCTAGTTGGAGTTACACTGAAGCTTTCTTT. This sequence encodes CSASWSYTEAFF. The V call is TRBV20-1, the J call TRBJ1-1; D is unclear. The germline V gene encodes CDR1 DFQATT and CDR2 SNEGSKA (reference sequence). Trimming removed 3 bases from V and 3 bases from J, with 8 bases in between. The CDR3 is made up of 12 amino acids.